The entry below gives a single TCR beta chain sequence along with its context. Antigen unknown. This record comes from a study of cytomegalovirus exposure and HLA in healthy donors. Among the donors, all were healthy bone marrow donors. Between the trimmed V and J ends, which lost 2 bases and 2 bases, there was a span of 18 bases. The CDR3 runs to 16 residues. Germline CDR1 is GTSNPN and CDR2 is SVGIG (reference sequence). 60 Vbeta and 13 Jbeta primers were used in PCR. Using immunoSEQ multiplex PCR, the repertoire was profiled, and TCRdb retains in-frame clones only, with some absent. The top ten hold roughly 5.6% of the sample, which has about 110,000 clones, over 65% seen once. General study points: Later analysis identified a missense DCLRE1C variant that was linked to TCR beta V- and J-gene trimming. A later analysis found that most CMV-associated TCR beta chains appeared HLA-restricted.

The clonotype was recovered from a female donor in good health and CMV-seropositive. The material sequenced was PBMCs. This chain joins TRBV30 and TRBJ1-2, with a weak D call TRBD1 (6 bases). The CDR3 region is CAWSRTEFQINYGYTF. In DNA form, the CDR3 reads TGTGCCTGGAGTCGGACAGAATTCCAAATCAACTATGGCTACACCTTC. The full variable domain, in which reference TRBV30 and TRBJ1-2 provide the parts outside the CDR3, is SQTIHQWPATLVQPVGSPLSLECTVEGTSNPNLYWYRQAAGRGLQLLFYSVGIGQISSEVPQNLSASRPQDRQFILSSKKLLLSDSGFYLCAWSRTEFQINYGYTFGSGTRLTVV.